These 32 T cell receptor beta chains originate from one sample sequenced in a study of ipilimumab plus nivolumab after autologous stem cell transplantation. Some clones are missing from TCRdb's copy, which holds only in-frame ones; the method was immunoSEQ multiplex PCR. This table has about 83,000 clones, 83% appearing once. Sequencing was performed on PBMCs, taken in a trial of ipilimumab plus nivolumab as post-transplant consolidation. Receptors originate from a male donor with diffuse large B-cell lymphoma.

This chain uses TRBV5-1 with TRBJ1-6; no definite D call. V gave up 4 bases and J gave up 5 bases, with 10 bases separating them. The CDR3 spans 14 residues. Germline CDR1 is SGHRS and CDR2 is YFSETQ. Here the CDR3 DNA reads TGCGCCAGCAGCCGAACGGGAGATAATTCACCCCTCCACTTT. Residues: CASSRTGDNSPLHF. Supplemented by reference TRBV5-1 and TRBJ1-6, the full variable domain reads KAGVTQTPRYLIKTRGQQVTLSCSPISGHRSVSWYQQTPGQGLQFLFEYFSETQRNKGNFPGRFSGRQFSNSRSEMNVSTLELGDSALYLCASSRTGDNSPLHFGNGTRLTVT.

J is TRBJ2-3 and V is TRBV30; 8 bases align to TRBD2. Germline V lookup: CDR1 GTSNPN, CDR2 SVGIG (reference sequence). Losses at the gene ends were 5 bases for V and 2 bases for J; bases not matched to a gene: 6. The CDR3 runs 14 residues. The CDR3 region is CAWCPGGITDTQYF. CDR3 DNA sequence: TGTGCCTGGTGTCCGGGGGGGATCACAGATACGCAGTATTTT.

The V call is TRBV27, the J call TRBJ1-2, with D possibly TRBD1 on 5 matching bases. Germline V gene lookup returns CDR1 MNHEY and CDR2 SMNVEV (reference sequence). CDR3 length: 14 amino acids. With 6 bases removed from V and 2 bases from J, the gap between germline ends came to 13 bases. This CDR3 reads CASRPREGNYGYTF. The DNA for the CDR3 is TGTGCCAGCAGGCCCAGGGAAGGGAACTATGGCTACACCTTC.

The chain uses TRBV27 and TRBJ1-5; D is undetermined. Germline V gene sequence: CDR1 MNHEY, CDR2 SMNVEV (reference sequence). Trimming cost V 8 bases and J 2 bases, with 13 bases left between them. The CDR3 has 14 amino acids. CDR3 amino acids: CASGYRGGNQPQHF. DNA of the CDR3: TGTGCCAGCGGTTATCGAGGAGGCAATCAGCCCCAGCATTTT.

This chain links TRBV6-5 with TRBJ1-2; D possibly corresponds to TRBD1 (5 bases). Germline V gene sequence: CDR1 MNHEY, CDR2 SVGAGI. V was cut by 2 bases and J by 7 bases, with 5 bases left in between. The CDR3 consists of 11 residues. In DNA, the CDR3 is TGTGCCAGCAGTTACGGGGGTGGCTACACCTTC. Amino acids: CASSYGGGYTF.

The rearrangement uses TRBV4-1 and TRBJ2-7, with D possibly being TRBD1 (5 bases). Germline V CDR1 and CDR2: MGHRA, YSYEKL. Trimming took off 2 bases at V and 5 bases at J, with 16 bases between the two ends. There are 15 residues in the CDR3. CDR3 amino acids: CASSQTPRDNDEQYF. Written as DNA, the CDR3 is TGCGCCAGCAGCCAAACACCCAGGGATAATGACGAGCAGTACTTC.

The V gene is TRBV18, the J gene TRBJ2-7; 7 bases map to TRBD2. Losses at the gene ends were 5 bases for V and 7 bases for J; bases not matched to a gene: 20. This CDR3 contains 17 residues. Germline V gene lookup returns CDR1 KGHSH and CDR2 LQKENI. CDR3 DNA sequence: TGTGCCAGCTCATCACGATTGGCGAGCGGGGCTCCTGGGGAGCAGTACTTC. It specifies CASSSRLASGAPGEQYF.

The rearrangement joins TRBV9 to TRBJ2-3; 9 bases are a match to TRBD2. The junction had 8 bases not matched to a gene; V was cut back by 0 bases and J by 3 bases. Germline V lookup: CDR1 SGDLS, CDR2 YYNGEE. This CDR3 contains 17 residues. The CDR3 DNA reads as TGTGCCAGCAGCGTAGGGGGGTCTAGCGGGAAGACAGATACGCAGTATTTT. This sequence encodes CASSVGGSSGKTDTQYF.

V and J are TRBV5-1 and TRBJ2-1; 10 bases line up with TRBD1. The CDR3 contains 15 residues. In germline, CDR1 is SGHRS, CDR2 YFSETQ. Trimming at V came to 4 bases and at J to 7 bases, leaving 8 bases not matched to a gene. CDR3 nucleotides: TGCGCCAGCAGCGTCGACAGGGGGCTCAGGAATGAGCAGTTCTTC. Translating it yields CASSVDRGLRNEQFF.

This clone was counted a single time. The rearrangement uses TRBV19 and TRBJ2-1; no reliable D call. V gave up 7 bases and J gave up 5 bases, with 15 bases separating them. Germline V gene sequence: CDR1 LNHDA, CDR2 SQIVND (reference sequence). This CDR3 spans 14 amino acids. The CDR3 region is CASTLQFWDNEQFF. In DNA form, the CDR3 reads TGTGCCAGTACGTTACAGTTTTGGGACAATGAGCAGTTCTTC. The full variable domain, completed using reference TRBV19 and TRBJ2-1, is DGGITQSPKYLFRKEGQNVTLSCEQNLNHDAMYWYRQDPGQGLRLIYYSQIVNDFQKGDIAEGYSVSREKKESFPLTVTSAQKNPTAFYLCASTLQFWDNEQFFGPGTRLTVL.

V gene TRBV4-1 combines with J gene TRBJ2-3; TRBD2 aligns across 11 bases. V was clipped by 6 bases and J by 4 bases; unmatched bases: 9. There are 16 residues in the CDR3. Germline V gene sequence: CDR1 MGHRA, CDR2 YSYEKL. The CDR3 region has the DNA TGCGCCAGCAGGAGTAGCGGGGGGGCGTTATCAGATACGCAGTATTTT. Its translation: CASRSSGGALSDTQYF.

The gene calls are TRBV11-2 and TRBJ2-1, with D possibly matching TRBD1 (6 bases). This CDR3 region has 14 residues. Germline V CDR1 and CDR2: SGHAT, FQNNGV. Between the trimmed V and J ends, which lost 5 bases and 2 bases, there was a span of 10 bases. The CDR3 reads CASSPRTAYNEQFF. The CDR3, as DNA: TGTGCCAGCAGCCCTCGGACAGCCTACAATGAGCAGTTCTTC.

The V and J genes are TRBV10-1 and TRBJ2-7; 8 bases match TRBD1. This CDR3 spans 14 amino acids. CDR1 WNHNN and CDR2 SYGVQD come from the germline V gene (reference sequence). Trimming took 6 bases from V and 6 from J; bases not matched to a gene: 10. CDR3 nucleotides: TGCGCCAGCAGCCCCGGGACAGGCCCCTCCGAGCAGTACTTC. The encoded protein is CASSPGTGPSEQYF.

The rearrangement links TRBV5-6 to TRBJ2-1; 7 bases are a match to TRBD2. This CDR3 has 13 amino acids. In germline, CDR1 is SGHDT, CDR2 YYEEEE. V lost 0 bases to trimming and J lost 15 bases; unmatched junction nucleotides: 9. CDR3 protein: CASSLASGVRGFF. The CDR3, as DNA: TGTGCCAGCAGCTTGGCAAGCGGGGTTCGAGGGTTCTTC. Full variable domain (outside the CDR3, taken from reference TRBV5-6 and TRBJ2-1): DAGVTQSPTHLIKTRGQQVTLRCSPKSGHDTVSWYQQALGQGPQFIFQYYEEEERQRGNFPDRFSGHQFPNYSSELNVNALLLGDSALYLCASSLASGVRGFFGPGTRLTVL.

The CDR3 sequence is CASSSPTFSGEYNEQFF. The CDR3 DNA reads as TGTGCCAGCAGCTCCCCGACCTTTAGCGGGGAATACAATGAGCAGTTCTTC. The chain links TRBV7-6 to TRBJ2-1; 8 nucleotides match TRBD2. The V and J ends lost 4 bases and 4 bases, in that order; junction bases with no gene match: 12. The CDR3 extends over 17 amino acids. CDR1 and CDR2 from the germline V gene are SGHVS and FNYEAQ.

This clone was recorded once. The chain recombines TRBV7-9 with TRBJ2-7; D tentatively fits TRBD1 or TRBD2 (7 bases each). Germline-derived CDR1 and CDR2 are SEHNR and FQNEAQ (reference sequence). The CDR3 has 15 amino acids. V shed 6 bases and J shed 0 bases, with 15 bases lying between them. CDR3 loop: CASSPGGQLSYEQYF. DNA of the CDR3: TGTGCCAGCAGTCCGGGGGGACAGCTCTCCTACGAGCAGTACTTC.

The chain carries TRBV7-6 and TRBJ2-1; TRBD2 agrees at 14 bases. With V trimmed by 5 bases and J by 8 bases, 2 bases remained unmatched. CDR1 and CDR2 from the germline V gene are SGHVS and FNYEAQ. This CDR3 has 14 residues. In DNA form, the CDR3 reads TGTGCCAGCAGCCAGGGACTAGCGGGGGATGAGCAGTTCTTC. Residues: CASSQGLAGDEQFF.

This sequence joins TRBV9 and TRBJ1-1; 7 nucleotides match TRBD1. This CDR3 spans 13 amino acids. Trimming removed 5 bases from V and 2 bases from J; junction bases left unmatched: 3. Germline CDR1 is SGDLS and CDR2 is YYNGEE. Here the CDR3 DNA reads TGTGCCAGCAGACGGGACAGCAACACTGAAGCTTTCTTT. It specifies CASRRDSNTEAFF. Together with reference TRBV9 and TRBJ1-1, the CDR3 gives the full variable domain: DSGVTQTPKHLITATGQRVTLRCSPRSGDLSVYWYQQSLDQGLQFLIQYYNGEERAKGNILERFSAQQFPDLHSELNLSSLELGDSALYFCASRRDSNTEAFFGQGTRLTVV.

The chain uses TRBV5-4 and TRBJ2-5, with 7 bases matching TRBD1. The CDR3 has 14 residues. Germline V lookup: CDR1 SGHNT, CDR2 YYREEE (reference sequence). V was pared by 4 bases and J by 5 bases, with 8 bases of the junction left unmatched. The CDR3 region is CASSRDSAWETQYF. The CDR3, as DNA: TGTGCCAGCAGCAGGGACAGCGCCTGGGAGACCCAGTACTTC. The complete variable domain, with remaining parts taken from reference TRBV5-4 and TRBJ2-5, reads ETGVTQSPTHLIKTRGQQVTLRCSSQSGHNTVSWYQQALGQGPQFIFQYYREEENGRGNFPPRFSGLQFPNYSSELNVNALELDDSALYLCASSRDSAWETQYFGPGTRLLVL.

This chain uses TRBV15 with TRBJ1-1; 12 nucleotides match TRBD1. The trim removed 2 bases at V and 4 bases at J, leaving 8 bases unmatched. This CDR3 comprises 17 residues. The germline V gene encodes CDR1 LNHNV and CDR2 YYDKDF (reference sequence). The CDR3: CATSRTGTGGLITEAFF. The DNA of the CDR3 is TGTGCCACCAGCAGAACCGGGACAGGGGGCTTGATCACTGAAGCTTTCTTT.

The chain links TRBV30 to TRBJ1-1; D is perhaps TRBD1 (6 bases). The V end lost 0 bases, the J end lost 7 bases, and 6 bases lay between the germline ends. CDR3 length equals 11 residues. From germline, CDR1 is GTSNPN and CDR2 SVGIG (reference sequence). The chain's CDR3 is CAWSVRGEAFF. The CDR3 DNA is TGTGCCTGGAGTGTCAGGGGTGAAGCTTTCTTT.

The chain joins TRBV10-2 to TRBJ2-1, with 14 positions matching TRBD2. Germline trimming cut 4 bases from V and 8 bases from J; bases unmatched to any gene: 4. The CDR3 has 15 amino acids. The germline V gene has CDR1 WSHSY and CDR2 SAAADI. Here the CDR3 DNA reads TGCGCCAGCAGTGGGACTAGCGGGGGGCATGATGAGCAGTTCTTC. This codes for CASSGTSGGHDEQFF.

The chain recombines TRBV5-6 with TRBJ2-3; 9 positions agree with TRBD2. Per germline, CDR1 SGHDT and CDR2 YYEEEE. Trimming took 4 bases from V and 5 from J; bases not matched to a gene: 11. The CDR3 contains 16 residues. In DNA form, the CDR3 reads TGTGCCAGCAGCCTAACCCGCGGGGGGGGCGGAGATACGCAGTATTTT. Translation gives CASSLTRGGGGDTQYF.

The sample holds many counts of this clone. The chain combines TRBV7-9 with TRBJ2-1, with D perhaps TRBD1 (6 bases). The CDR3 is 16 amino acids. V shed 2 bases and J shed 7 bases, with 18 bases lying between them. CDR1 and CDR2 (germline): SEHNR, FQNEAQ (reference sequence). The CDR3 region is CASSLIRVGGRNEQFF. CDR3 nucleotides: TGTGCCAGCAGCTTAATCAGGGTAGGGGGTCGGAATGAGCAGTTCTTC. The variable domain in full, completed from reference TRBV7-9 and TRBJ2-1, reads DTGVSQNPRHKITKRGQNVTFRCDPISEHNRLYWYRQTLGQGPEFLTYFQNEAQLEKSRLLSDRFSAERPKGSFSTLEIQRTEQGDSAMYLCASSLIRVGGRNEQFFGPGTRLTVL.

The CDR3 protein is CASGRAGGPNEQFF. CDR3 bases: TGTGCCAGCGGCCGAGCGGGGGGGCCCAATGAGCAGTTCTTC. The J gene is TRBJ2-1, the V gene TRBV11-2; 10 bases align to TRBD2. The CDR3 has 14 residues. Per the germline V gene, CDR1 is SGHAT and CDR2 is FQNNGV. J lost 6 bases, V lost 8 bases, and 7 bases had no gene match. Supplemented by reference TRBV11-2 and TRBJ2-1, the full variable domain reads EAGVAQSPRYKIIEKRQSVAFWCNPISGHATLYWYQQILGQGPKLLIQFQNNGVVDDSQLPKDRFSAERLKGVDSTLKIQPAKLEDSAVYLCASGRAGGPNEQFFGPGTRLTVL.

This chain connects TRBV29-1 to TRBJ1-1, with D perhaps TRBD1 (6 bases). Germline V CDR1 and CDR2: SQVTM, ANQGSEA. V lost 7 bases and J 2 bases, leaving 14 bases between the germline ends. The CDR3 has 13 residues. CDR3 residues: CSACAGANTEAFF. CDR3 coding DNA: TGCAGCGCCTGCGCGGGGGCAAACACTGAAGCTTTCTTT.

CDR3 DNA sequence: TGTGCCAGCAGCGCCGGAATTCACACTGAAGCTTTCTTT. It translates to CASSAGIHTEAFF. The chain carries TRBV9 and TRBJ1-1; D is unclear. Germline loops: CDR1 SGDLS, CDR2 YYNGEE. The CDR3 spans 13 residues. V was shortened by 3 bases and J by 3 bases, with 9 bases between the two germline ends.

The chain recombines TRBV4-3 with TRBJ2-5; D is perhaps TRBD2 (6 bases). The V and J ends lost 4 bases and 4 bases respectively, with 16 bases between them. Germline values: CDR1 LGHNA, CDR2 YSLEER. CDR3 length: 15 residues. CDR3 protein: CASSLQTGLRETQYF. The CDR3, as DNA: TGCGCCAGCAGCCTACAGACGGGACTGCGAGAGACCCAGTACTTC.

The rearrangement uses TRBV19 and TRBJ1-5; D is unclear. The CDR3 is made up of 13 amino acids. The germline gives CDR1 LNHDA, CDR2 SQIVND (reference sequence). Trimming left V 5 bases short and J 7 bases short, with 12 bases between. The CDR3: CASSAAGGQPQHF. In DNA form, the CDR3 reads TGTGCCAGTAGTGCGGCAGGTGGCCAGCCCCAGCATTTT.

This clone was observed once. CDR3 DNA: TGTGCCACCAGCAGAGCAGGCTCTAATTCACCCCTCCACTTT. Translating gives CATSRAGSNSPLHF. The rearrangement uses TRBV15 and TRBJ1-6, with D unclear. This CDR3 spans 14 amino acids. With 1 base removed from V and 6 bases from J, the gap between germline ends came to 7 bases. CDR1 LNHNV and CDR2 YYDKDF come from the germline V gene (reference sequence).

This clone came up a few times. The genes are TRBV6-1 and TRBJ2-7; D is possibly TRBD1 (5 bases). CDR3 length: 14 amino acids. Germline V gene lookup returns CDR1 MNHNS and CDR2 SASEGT. Trimming shortened V by 6 bases and J by 7 bases, and 19 bases separated the two germline ends. The CDR3 spells CASSLGSRTREQYF. CDR3 DNA: TGTGCCAGCAGCCTTGGATCCCGGACAAGGGAGCAGTACTTC.

The chain has TRBV7-2 and TRBJ2-1; TRBD2 matches at 12 bases. V trimming: 3 bases; J trimming: 7 bases; junction bases outside the gene matches: 4. CDR3 length: 15 residues. Germline values: CDR1 SGHTA, CDR2 FQGNSA. In DNA, the CDR3 is TGTGCCAGCAGCTTGGGACTAGCGGGCCGGAATGAGCAGTTCTTC. Translated: CASSLGLAGRNEQFF.